The following is a TCR beta chain sequence with its context. Its antigen is as yet unknown. TCRdb recomputed calls from the RT-PCR reads with MiXCR, one row per CDR3 protein. The profile shows a few hundred thousand distinct CDR3 sequences, roughly 15% of them singletons. The CDR3 consists of 14 residues. CDR1 and CDR2 (germline): DFQATT, SNEGSKA (reference sequence). Losses at the gene ends were 3 bases for V and 6 bases for J; bases not matched to a gene: 8. This specimen belongs to a study of response to subunit inactivated influenza vaccine. Study results and limitations: It was the authors' suggestion that each seasonal influenza vaccination recruits few new T cells.

The rearrangement joins TRBV20-1 to TRBJ2-1, with 7 bases identical to TRBD2. The source was PBMCs from blood, collected 11 to 12 days after vaccination. This receptor was obtained from a man aged 45-65 years who received an inactivated influenza vaccine. CDR3: CSASVAGFVNEQFF. CDR3 bases: TGCAGTGCTAGTGTAGCGGGTTTTGTCAATGAGCAGTTCTTC.